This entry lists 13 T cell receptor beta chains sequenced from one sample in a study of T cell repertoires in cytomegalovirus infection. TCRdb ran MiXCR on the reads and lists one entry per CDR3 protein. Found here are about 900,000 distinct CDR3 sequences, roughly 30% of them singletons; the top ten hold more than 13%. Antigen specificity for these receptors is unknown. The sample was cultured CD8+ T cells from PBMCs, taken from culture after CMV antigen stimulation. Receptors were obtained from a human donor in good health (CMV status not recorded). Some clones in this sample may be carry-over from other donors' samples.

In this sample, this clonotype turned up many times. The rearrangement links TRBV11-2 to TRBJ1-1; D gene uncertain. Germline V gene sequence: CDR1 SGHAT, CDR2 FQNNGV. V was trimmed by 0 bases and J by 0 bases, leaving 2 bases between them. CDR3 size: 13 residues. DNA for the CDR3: TGTGCCAGCAGCTTAGAATTGAACACTGAAGCTTTCTTT. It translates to CASSLELNTEAFF.

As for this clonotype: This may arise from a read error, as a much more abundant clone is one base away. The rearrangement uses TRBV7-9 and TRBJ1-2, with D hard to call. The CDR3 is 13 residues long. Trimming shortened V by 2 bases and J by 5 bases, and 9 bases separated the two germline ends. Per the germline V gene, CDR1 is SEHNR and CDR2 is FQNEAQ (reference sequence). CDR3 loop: CASSLYRSYGYTF. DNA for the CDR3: TGTGCCAGCAGCTTATATCGGTCTTATGGCTACACCTTC.

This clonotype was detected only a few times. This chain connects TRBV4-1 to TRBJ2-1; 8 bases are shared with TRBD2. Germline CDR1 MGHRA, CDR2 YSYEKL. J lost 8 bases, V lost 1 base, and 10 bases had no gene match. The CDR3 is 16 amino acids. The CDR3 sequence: CASSQGLARHPDEQFF. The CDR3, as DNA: TGCGCCAGCAGCCAAGGACTAGCGAGGCATCCGGATGAGCAGTTCTTC.

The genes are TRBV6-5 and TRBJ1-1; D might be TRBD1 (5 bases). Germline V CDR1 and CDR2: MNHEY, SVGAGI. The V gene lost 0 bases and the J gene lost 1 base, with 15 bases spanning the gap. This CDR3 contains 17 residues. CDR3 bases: TGTGCCAGCAGTTACTCGATTCAGGGAATTGCGAACACTGAAGCTTTCTTT. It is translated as CASSYSIQGIANTEAFF.

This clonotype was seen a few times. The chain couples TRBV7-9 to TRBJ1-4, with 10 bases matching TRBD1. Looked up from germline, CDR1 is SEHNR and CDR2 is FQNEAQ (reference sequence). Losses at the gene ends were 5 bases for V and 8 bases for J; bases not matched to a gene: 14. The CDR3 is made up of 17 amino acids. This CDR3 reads CASSATGGGSINEKLFF. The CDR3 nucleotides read TGTGCCAGCAGCGCGACAGGGGGCGGGAGTATTAACGAAAAACTGTTTTTT.

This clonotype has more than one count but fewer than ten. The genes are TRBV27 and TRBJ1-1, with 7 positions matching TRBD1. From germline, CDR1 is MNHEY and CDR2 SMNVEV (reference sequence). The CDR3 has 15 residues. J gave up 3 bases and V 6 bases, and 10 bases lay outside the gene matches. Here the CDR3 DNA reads TGTGCCAGCAGCCCAGGGGGGCGACGCGACACTGAAGCTTTCTTT. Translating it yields CASSPGGRRDTEAFF.

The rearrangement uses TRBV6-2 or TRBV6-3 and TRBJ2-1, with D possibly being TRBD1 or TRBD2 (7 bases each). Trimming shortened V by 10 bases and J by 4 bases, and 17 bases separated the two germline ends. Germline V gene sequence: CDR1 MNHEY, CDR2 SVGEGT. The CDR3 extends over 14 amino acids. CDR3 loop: CATEGGTAYNEQFF. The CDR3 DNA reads TGTGCCACCGAGGGGGGGACAGCTTACAATGAGCAGTTCTTC.

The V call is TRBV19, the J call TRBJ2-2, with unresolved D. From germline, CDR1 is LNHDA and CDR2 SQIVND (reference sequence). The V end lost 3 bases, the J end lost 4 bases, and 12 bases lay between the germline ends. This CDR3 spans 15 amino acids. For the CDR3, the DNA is TGTGCCAGTAGTATGCCCTTCTCGTTCACCGGGGAGCTGTTTTTT. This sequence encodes CASSMPFSFTGELFF.

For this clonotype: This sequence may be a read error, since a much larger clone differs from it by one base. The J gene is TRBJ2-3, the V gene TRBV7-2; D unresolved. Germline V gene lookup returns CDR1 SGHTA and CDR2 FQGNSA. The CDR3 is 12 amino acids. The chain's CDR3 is CANSPWGDTQYF. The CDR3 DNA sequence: TGTGCCAACAGCCCCTGGGGAGATACGCAGTATTTT. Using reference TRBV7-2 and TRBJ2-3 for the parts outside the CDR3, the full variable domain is GAGVSQSPSNKVTEKGKDVELRCDPISGHTALYWYRQSLGQGLEFLIYFQGNSAPDKSGLPSDRFSAERTGGSVSTLTIQRTQQEDSAVYLCANSPWGDTQYFGPGTRLTVL.

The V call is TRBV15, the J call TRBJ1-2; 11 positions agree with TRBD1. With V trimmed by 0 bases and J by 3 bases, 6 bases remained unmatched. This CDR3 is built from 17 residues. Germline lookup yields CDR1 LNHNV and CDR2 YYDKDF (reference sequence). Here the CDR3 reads CATSRDHGQGAYYGYTF. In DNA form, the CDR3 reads TGTGCCACCAGCAGAGATCATGGACAGGGGGCTTACTATGGCTACACCTTC.

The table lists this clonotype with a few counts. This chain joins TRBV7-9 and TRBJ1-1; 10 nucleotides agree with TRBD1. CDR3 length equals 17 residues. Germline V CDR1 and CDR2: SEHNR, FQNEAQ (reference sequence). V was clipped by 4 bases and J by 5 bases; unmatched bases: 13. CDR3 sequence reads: CASSYPKLGQGLTEAFF. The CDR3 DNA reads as TGTGCCAGCAGCTATCCGAAGTTGGGACAGGGGTTGACTGAAGCTTTCTTT. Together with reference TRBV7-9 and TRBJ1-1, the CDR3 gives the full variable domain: DTGVSQNPRHKITKRGQNVTFRCDPISEHNRLYWYRQTLGQGPEFLTYFQNEAQLEKSRLLSDRFSAERPKGSFSTLEIQRTEQGDSAMYLCASSYPKLGQGLTEAFFGQGTRLTVV.

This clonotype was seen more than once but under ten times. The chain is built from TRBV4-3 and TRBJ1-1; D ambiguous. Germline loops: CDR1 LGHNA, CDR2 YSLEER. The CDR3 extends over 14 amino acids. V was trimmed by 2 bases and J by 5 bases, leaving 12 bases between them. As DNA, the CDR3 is TGCGCCAGCAGCCAATCCCACCCGTGGACTGAAGCTTTCTTT. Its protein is CASSQSHPWTEAFF.

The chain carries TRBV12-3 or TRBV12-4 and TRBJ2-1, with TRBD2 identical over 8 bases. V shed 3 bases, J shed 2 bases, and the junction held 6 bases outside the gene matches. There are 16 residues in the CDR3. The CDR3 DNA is TGTGCCAGCAGTTTCCAAGCGGGGGAAGCCTACAATGAGCAGTTCTTC. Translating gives CASSFQAGEAYNEQFF.